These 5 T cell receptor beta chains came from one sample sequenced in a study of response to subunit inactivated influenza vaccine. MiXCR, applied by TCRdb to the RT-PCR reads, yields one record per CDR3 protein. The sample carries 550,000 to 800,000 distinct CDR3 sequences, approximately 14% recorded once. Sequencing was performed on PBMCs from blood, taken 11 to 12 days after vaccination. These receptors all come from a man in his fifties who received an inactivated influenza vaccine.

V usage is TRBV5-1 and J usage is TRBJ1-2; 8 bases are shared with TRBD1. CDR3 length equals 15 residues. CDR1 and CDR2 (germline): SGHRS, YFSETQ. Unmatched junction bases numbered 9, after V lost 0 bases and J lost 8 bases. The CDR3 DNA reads TGCGCCAGCAGCTTGGATGGGGACAGGTTCTCAGGCTACACCTTC. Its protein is CASSLDGDRFSGYTF. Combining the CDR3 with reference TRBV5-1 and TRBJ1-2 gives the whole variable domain KAGVTQTPRYLIKTRGQQVTLSCSPISGHRSVSWYQQTPGQGLQFLFEYFSETQRNKGNFPGRFSGRQFSNSRSEMNVSTLELGDSALYLCASSLDGDRFSGYTFGSGTRLTVV.

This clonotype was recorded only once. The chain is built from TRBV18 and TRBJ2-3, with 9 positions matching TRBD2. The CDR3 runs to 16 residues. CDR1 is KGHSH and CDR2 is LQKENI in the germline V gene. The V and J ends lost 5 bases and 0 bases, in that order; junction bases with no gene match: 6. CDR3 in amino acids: CASSIFTSGSTDTQYF. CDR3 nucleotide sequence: TGTGCCAGCTCAATATTCACTAGCGGGAGCACAGATACGCAGTATTTT.

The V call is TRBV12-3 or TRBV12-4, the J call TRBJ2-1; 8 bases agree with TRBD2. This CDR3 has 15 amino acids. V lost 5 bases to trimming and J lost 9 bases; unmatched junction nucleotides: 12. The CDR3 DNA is TGTGCCAGCAGTGACCGGGGGCGGGAGGCTCTTGAGCAGTTCTTC. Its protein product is CASSDRGREALEQFF.

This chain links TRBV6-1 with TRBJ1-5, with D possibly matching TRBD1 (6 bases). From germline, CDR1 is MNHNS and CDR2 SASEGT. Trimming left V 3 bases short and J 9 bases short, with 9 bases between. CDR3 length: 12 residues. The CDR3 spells CASSDRGLPQHF. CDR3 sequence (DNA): TGTGCCAGCAGTGACAGGGGTCTGCCCCAGCATTTT.

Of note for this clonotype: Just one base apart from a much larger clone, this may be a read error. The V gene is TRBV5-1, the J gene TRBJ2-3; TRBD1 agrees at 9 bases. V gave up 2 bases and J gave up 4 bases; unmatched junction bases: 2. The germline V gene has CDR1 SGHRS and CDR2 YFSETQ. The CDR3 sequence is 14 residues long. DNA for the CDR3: TGCGCCAGCAGCTTCAGACAGGGGGCAGATACGCAGTATTTT. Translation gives CASSFRQGADTQYF.